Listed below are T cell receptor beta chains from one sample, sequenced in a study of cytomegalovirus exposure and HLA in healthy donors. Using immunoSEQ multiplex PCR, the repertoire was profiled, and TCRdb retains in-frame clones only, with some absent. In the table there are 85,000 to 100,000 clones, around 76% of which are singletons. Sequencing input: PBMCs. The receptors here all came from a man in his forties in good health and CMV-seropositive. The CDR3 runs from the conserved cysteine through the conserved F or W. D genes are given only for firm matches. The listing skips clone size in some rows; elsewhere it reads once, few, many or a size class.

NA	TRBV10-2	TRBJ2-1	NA	TGCGCCAGCAGTGGTTTCGGGGGAGGGGGCAATGAGCAGTTCTTC	CASSGFGGGGNEQFF
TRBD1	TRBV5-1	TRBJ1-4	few	TGCGCCAGCAGCTCGGGACAGCTTAATGAAAAACTGTTTTTT	CASSSGQLNEKLFF
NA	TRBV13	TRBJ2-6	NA	TGTGCCAGCAGACCAGGCTCTGGGGCCAACGTCCTGACTTTC	CASRPGSGANVLTF
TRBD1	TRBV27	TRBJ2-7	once	TGTGCCAGCAGTCGTTACGGGACAGGGGTCTACGAGCAGTACTTC	CASSRYGTGVYEQYF
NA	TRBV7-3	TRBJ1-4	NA	TGTGCCAGCAGCTCCCGGGGGGCCGAAAAACTGTTTTTT	CASSSRGAEKLFF
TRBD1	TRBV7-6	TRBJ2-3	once	TGTGCCAGCAGCCGCAGGGACAGGGGATACACAGATACGCAGTATTTT	CASSRRDRGYTDTQYF
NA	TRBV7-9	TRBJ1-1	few	TGTGCCAGCAGCTTGGAGGTAGGCACTGAAGCTTTCTTT	CASSLEVGTEAFF
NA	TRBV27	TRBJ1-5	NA	TGTGCCAGCAGCCTACGGACACCTTATAGCAATCAGCCCCAGCATTTT	CASSLRTPYSNQPQHF
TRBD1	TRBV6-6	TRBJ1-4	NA	TGTGCCAGCAGACAGACAGGGGGCAGTGAAAAACTGTTTTTT	CASRQTGGSEKLFF
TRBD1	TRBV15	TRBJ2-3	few	TGTGCCACCAGCAGAGATAGGCGGGACAGGGGCACAGATACGCAGTATTTT	CATSRDRRDRGTDTQYF
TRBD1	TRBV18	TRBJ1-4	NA	TGTGCCAGCTCACCACCGGGACAGGGGTATGAAAAACTGTTTTTT	CASSPPGQGYEKLFF
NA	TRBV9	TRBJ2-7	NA	TGTGCCAGCAGCCCGACCCCTAGTGTCCGCGACGAGCAGTACTTC	CASSPTPSVRDEQYF
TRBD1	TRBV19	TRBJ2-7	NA	TGTGCCAGTAGTCCATCCGGGACAGGGCCCAGCGAGCAGTACTTC	CASSPSGTGPSEQYF
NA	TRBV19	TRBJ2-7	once	TGTGCCAGTAGTCCGGACGGGACACAGGCTGACTACGAGCAGTACTTC	CASSPDGTQADYEQYF
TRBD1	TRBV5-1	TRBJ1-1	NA	TGCGCCAGCAGCTTCCAGGGGGCGGGTAACACTGAAGCTTTCTTT	CASSFQGAGNTEAFF
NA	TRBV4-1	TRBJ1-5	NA	TGCGCCAGCAGCCAAATGCTCAGTCAGCCCCAGCATTTT	CASSQMLSQPQHF